The rows below give T cell receptor beta chains drawn from one sample of a study of blood T cell repertoires in COVID-19. Using immunoSEQ multiplex PCR, the repertoire was profiled, and TCRdb retains in-frame clones only, with some absent. The sample has fewer than 200,000 clones, roughly 87% seen once. The sample consisted of peripheral blood. All receptors come from a woman between 70 and 85 years old with acute or convalescent COVID-19. Both conserved end residues are part of each CDR3. A D gene is named only where the DNA matches it firmly. Clone size is shown for a subset of rows, as once, few, many or a class of expanded clone.

clone size | J gene | D gene | V gene | CDR3 length | CDR3 protein | CDR3 DNA
. | TRBJ1-1 | . | TRBV19 | 13 | CATQSLANTEAFF | TGTGCCACCCAGTCTTTGGCGAACACTGAAGCTTTCTTT
few | TRBJ1-1 | TRBD1 | TRBV3-1/TRBV3-2 | 14 | CASSPDRGVPEAFF | TGTGCCAGCAGCCCGGACAGGGGGGTCCCTGAAGCTTTCTTT
. | TRBJ2-2 | . | TRBV10-3 | 15 | CAISESLTSSGELFF | TGTGCCATCAGTGAGTCGTTGACTTCGTCCGGGGAGCTGTTTTTT
once | TRBJ1-1 | . | TRBV7-6 | 13 | CASSLAEQAEAFF | TGTGCCAGCAGCTTAGCCGAGCAGGCTGAAGCTTTCTTT
. | TRBJ2-7 | . | TRBV7-9 | 12 | CASSPSRDEQYF | TGTGCCAGCAGCCCATCCCGGGACGAGCAGTACTTC
. | TRBJ2-1 | . | TRBV10-3 | 14 | CAITTPGLLHEQFF | TGTGCCATCACTACCCCGGGACTCCTCCATGAGCAGTTCTTC
. | TRBJ1-1 | . | TRBV27 | 13 | CASSWSANTEAFF | TGTGCCAGCAGCTGGAGTGCGAACACTGAAGCTTTCTTT
. | TRBJ2-1 | . | TRBV30 | 13 | CAWSRTIMTEQFF | TGTGCCTGGAGTCGGACTATTATGACTGAGCAGTTCTTC
. | TRBJ2-1 | TRBD2 | TRBV5-4 | 15 | CASTTGGAQGNEQFF | TGTGCCAGCACTACGGGGGGGGCCCAAGGCAATGAGCAGTTCTTC
. | TRBJ1-1 | . | TRBV7-6 | 15 | CASSLKHRWFTEAFF | TGTGCCAGCAGCTTAAAACATCGATGGTTCACTGAAGCTTTCTTT
. | TRBJ1-2 | . | TRBV28 | 14 | CASSLPSIVYGYTF | TGTGCCAGCAGCCTGCCGTCGATAGTCTATGGCTACACCTTC
. | TRBJ2-7 | . | TRBV28 | 14 | CASSLWQDSYEQYF | TGTGCCAGCAGTTTGTGGCAGGACTCCTACGAGCAGTACTTC
. | TRBJ2-5 | . | TRBV18 | 13 | CASSPLQAETQYF | TGTGCCAGCTCACCTTTACAGGCCGAGACCCAGTACTTC
few | TRBJ1-1 | . | TRBV5-1 | 13 | CASIGGGSNEAFF | TGCGCCAGCATTGGTGGAGGGTCGAATGAAGCTTTCTTT
. | TRBJ2-1 | TRBD2 | TRBV14 | 14 | CASSLNGGAGEQFF | TGTGCCAGCAGCCTAAACGGGGGGGCGGGTGAGCAGTTCTTC
. | TRBJ1-5 | . | TRBV2 | 14 | CASSLGVLTQPQHF | TGTGCCAGCAGTCTAGGTGTCCTCACTCAGCCCCAGCATTTT
. | TRBJ2-2 | TRBD1 | TRBV3-1/TRBV3-2 | 17 | CASSHPSVRGPVSELFF | TGTGCCAGCAGCCACCCCTCGGTGAGGGGGCCTGTGTCTGAGCTGTTTTTT
. | TRBJ2-7 | TRBD1 | TRBV3-1/TRBV3-2 | 16 | CASSLTWTGGFYEQYF | TGTGCCAGCAGCCTCACCTGGACAGGGGGTTTCTACGAGCAGTACTTC
. | TRBJ2-1 | TRBD2 | TRBV4-2 | 17 | CASSQDPGLAGVTEQFF | TGTGCCAGCAGCCAAGATCCGGGACTAGCGGGAGTTACTGAGCAGTTCTTC
. | TRBJ2-3 | . | TRBV7-3 | 13 | CASSLMGPDTQYF | TGTGCCAGCAGCTTGATGGGCCCAGATACGCAGTATTTT
. | TRBJ2-2 | TRBD2 | TRBV4-1 | 17 | CASSQDGRGFNTGELFF | TGCGCCAGCAGCCAAGATGGGCGGGGGTTCAACACCGGGGAGCTGTTTTTT
. | TRBJ1-1 | . | TRBV19 | 14 | CASSIGGGNTEAFF | TGTGCCAGTAGTATAGGAGGGGGGAACACTGAAGCTTTCTTT
. | TRBJ2-5 | . | TRBV6-1 | 11 | CASSEGASQYF | TGTGCCAGCAGTGAAGGGGCCTCCCAGTACTTC
. | TRBJ1-2 | TRBD1 | TRBV7-2 | 16 | CASSLRQGSSNYGYTF | TGTGCCAGCAGCCTCCGACAGGGCTCGAGTAACTATGGCTACACCTTC
. | TRBJ1-1 | TRBD1 | TRBV2 | 16 | CASRGDRGTGNTEAFF | TGTGCCAGCAGGGGAGACAGGGGGACGGGGAACACTGAAGCTTTCTTT
. | TRBJ2-7 | TRBD1 | TRBV9 | 14 | CASGARTGDNEQYF | TGTGCCAGCGGGGCTCGGACAGGGGATAACGAGCAGTACTTC
once | TRBJ2-3 | . | TRBV5-1 | 14 | CASSFLGGMDTQYF | TGCGCCAGCAGCTTCTTAGGGGGAATGGATACGCAGTATTTT
. | TRBJ2-3 | TRBD1 | TRBV5-1 | 15 | CASSLVQGDTDTQYF | TGCGCCAGCAGCTTGGTACAGGGGGACACAGATACGCAGTATTTT
few | TRBJ1-6 | TRBD1 | TRBV7-3 | 16 | CASSPTGDSPYSPLHF | TGTGCCAGCAGCCCCACCGGGGACAGTCCTTATTCACCCCTCCACTTT
few | TRBJ2-7 | . | TRBV27 | 15 | CASSPSGTLTYEQYF | TGTGCCAGCAGTCCGTCCGGGACACTCACCTACGAGCAGTACTTC
. | TRBJ1-2 | . | TRBV30 | 14 | CAWSLGGGNYGYTF | TGTGCCTGGAGTTTAGGGGGGGGTAACTATGGCTACACCTTC
once | TRBJ1-6 | . | TRBV23-1 | 22 | CASSLKEPGHNTDSSYNSPLHF | TGCGCCAGCAGTCTGAAGGAACCGGGACACAATACCGATAGCTCCTATAATTCACCCCTCCACTTT
. | TRBJ2-7 | TRBD2 | TRBV5-4 | 13 | CASSLAAGDEQYF | TGTGCCAGCAGCTTGGCCGCGGGAGACGAGCAGTACTTC
. | TRBJ2-1 | . | TRBV4-3 | 16 | CASSQKTTGIYNEQFF | TGCGCCAGCAGCCAGAAGACGACAGGCATCTACAATGAGCAGTTCTTC
. | TRBJ2-1 | . | TRBV7-3 | 14 | CASSLAGRGNEQFF | TGTGCCAGCAGCTTAGCCGGACGGGGTAATGAGCAGTTCTTC
. | TRBJ1-5 | . | TRBV5-6 | 17 | CASSLVKSRGRDQPQHF | TGTGCCAGCAGCTTGGTTAAATCTCGAGGTCGGGATCAGCCCCAGCATTTT
few | TRBJ2-7 | TRBD2 | TRBV27 | 16 | CASSLRLAGDSYEQYF | TGTGCCAGCAGTTTAAGGCTAGCGGGGGACTCCTACGAGCAGTACTTC
. | TRBJ2-6 | TRBD1 | TRBV20-1 | 17 | CSASDAGTGSGANVLTF | TGCAGTGCTAGTGATGCCGGGACAGGCTCTGGGGCCAACGTCCTGACTTTC
. | TRBJ2-7 | . | TRBV2 | 11 | CASTVAYEQYF | TGTGCCAGTACAGTTGCCTACGAGCAGTACTTC
many | TRBJ2-1 | . | TRBV11-2 | 14 | CASSLEGAWNEQFF | TGTGCCAGCAGCTTAGAGGGGGCTTGGAATGAGCAGTTCTTC
. | TRBJ2-6 | . | TRBV5-4 | 19 | CASSSVSGGRVSGANVLTF | TGTGCCAGCAGCTCGGTATCTGGGGGGAGAGTCTCTGGGGCCAACGTCCTGACTTTC
. | TRBJ2-1 | . | TRBV19 | 15 | CASTVVGATNNEQFF | TGTGCCAGTACGGTCGTTGGGGCTACAAACAATGAGCAGTTCTTC
. | TRBJ2-2 | . | TRBV24-1 | 12 | CASGLLTGELFF | TGTGCCAGCGGACTGCTCACCGGGGAGCTGTTTTTT
. | TRBJ1-1 | . | TRBV5-5 | 13 | CASSLERETEAFF | TGTGCCAGCAGCTTGGAGCGGGAAACTGAAGCTTTCTTT
. | TRBJ1-1 | TRBD1 | TRBV11-1 | 15 | CASSPRTGLTTEAFF | TGTGCCAGCAGCCCGCGGACAGGGCTTACCACTGAAGCTTTCTTT
. | TRBJ1-2 | TRBD1 | TRBV6-5 | 14 | CAILTETGRYGYTF | TGTGCCATCCTTACTGAGACAGGGAGGTATGGCTACACCTTC
. | TRBJ1-5 | . | TRBV30 | 12 | CAWSYSNQPQHF | TGTGCCTGGAGTTATAGCAATCAGCCCCAGCATTTT
. | TRBJ2-1 | . | TRBV2 | 13 | CASNPSLVDEQFF | TGTGCCAGCAACCCTTCTTTAGTCGATGAGCAGTTCTTC
. | TRBJ2-7 | . | TRBV12-3/TRBV12-4 | 13 | CASSPGHFYEQYF | TGTGCCAGCAGCCCCGGACATTTCTACGAGCAGTACTTC
. | TRBJ2-6 | . | TRBV30 | 15 | CAWSISPSGANVLTF | TGTGCCTGGAGTATATCCCCCTCTGGGGCCAACGTCCTGACTTTC